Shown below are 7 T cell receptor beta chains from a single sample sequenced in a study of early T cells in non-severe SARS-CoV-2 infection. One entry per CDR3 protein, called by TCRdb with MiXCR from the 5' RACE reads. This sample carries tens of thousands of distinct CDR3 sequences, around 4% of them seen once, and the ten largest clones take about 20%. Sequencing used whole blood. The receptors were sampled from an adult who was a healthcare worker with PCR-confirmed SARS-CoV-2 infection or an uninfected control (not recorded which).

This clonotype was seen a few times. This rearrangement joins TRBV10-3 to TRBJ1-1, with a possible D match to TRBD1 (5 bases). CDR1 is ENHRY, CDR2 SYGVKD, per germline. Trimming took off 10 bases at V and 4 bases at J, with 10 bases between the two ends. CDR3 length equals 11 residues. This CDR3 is CATQGGTEAFF. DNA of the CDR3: TGTGCCACCCAGGGAGGCACTGAAGCTTTCTTT.

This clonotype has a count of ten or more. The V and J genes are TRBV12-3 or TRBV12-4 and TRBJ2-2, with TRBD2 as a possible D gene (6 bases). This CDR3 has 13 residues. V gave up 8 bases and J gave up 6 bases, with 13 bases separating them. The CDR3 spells CASELAPAGELFF. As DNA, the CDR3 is TGTGCCAGCGAACTAGCCCCCGCCGGGGAGCTGTTTTTT.

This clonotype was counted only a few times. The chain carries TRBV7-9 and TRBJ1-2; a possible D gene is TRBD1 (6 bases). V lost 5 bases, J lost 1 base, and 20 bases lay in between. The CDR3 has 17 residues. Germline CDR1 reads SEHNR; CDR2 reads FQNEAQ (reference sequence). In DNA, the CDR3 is TGTGCCAGCAGCCCAAAGGGGGGTCAGAAACTTAACTATGGCTACACCTTC. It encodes CASSPKGGQKLNYGYTF.

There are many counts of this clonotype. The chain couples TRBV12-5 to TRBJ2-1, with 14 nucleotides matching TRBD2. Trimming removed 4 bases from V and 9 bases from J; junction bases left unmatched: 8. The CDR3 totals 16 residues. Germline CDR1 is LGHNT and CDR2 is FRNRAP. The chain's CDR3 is CASGWGLAGVFVEQFF. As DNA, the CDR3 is TGTGCTAGTGGTTGGGGACTAGCGGGAGTTTTTGTTGAGCAGTTCTTC.

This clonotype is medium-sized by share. CDR3 nucleotide sequence: TGTGCCAGCAGCGGCGGACTAGCGGGTTATGGTTGTTGGTACTTC. Translating gives CASSGGLAGYGCWYF. The V gene is TRBV7-3, the J gene TRBJ2-7, with TRBD2 identical over 11 bases. Trimming at V came to 5 bases and at J to 12 bases, leaving 15 bases not matched to a gene. Per the germline V gene, CDR1 is SGHTA and CDR2 is FQGTGA. This CDR3 comprises 15 residues. The whole variable domain, filled in from reference TRBV7-3 and TRBJ2-7, reads GAGVSQTPSNKVTEKGKYVELRCDPISGHTALYWYRQSLGQGPEFLIYFQGTGAADDSGLPNDRFFAVRPEGSVSTLKIQRTERGDSAVYLCASSGGLAGYGCWYFGPGTRLTVT.

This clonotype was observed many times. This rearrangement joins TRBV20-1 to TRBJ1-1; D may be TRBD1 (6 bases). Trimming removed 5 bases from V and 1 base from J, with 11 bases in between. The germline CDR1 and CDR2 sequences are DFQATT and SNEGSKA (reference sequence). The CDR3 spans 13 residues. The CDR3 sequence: CSAPDSRNTEAFF. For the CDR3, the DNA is TGCAGTGCTCCGGACAGCAGGAACACTGAAGCTTTCTTT.

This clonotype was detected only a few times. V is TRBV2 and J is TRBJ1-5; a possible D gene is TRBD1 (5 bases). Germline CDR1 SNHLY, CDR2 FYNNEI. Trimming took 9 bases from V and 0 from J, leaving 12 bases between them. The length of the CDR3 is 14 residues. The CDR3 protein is CARGGVNSNQPQHF. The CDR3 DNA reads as TGTGCCAGGGGAGGGGTAAATAGCAATCAGCCCCAGCATTTT.